The 14 T cell receptor beta chains reported below all come from one sample, sequenced in a study of CDR3 diversity in severe acne. TCRdb redid the calling of the PCR reads with MiXCR, one entry per CDR3 protein. Of fewer than 90,000 distinct CDR3 sequences listed, around 47% are singletons. Sequencing was carried out using blood. The receptor source for this set is a male donor with severe acne vulgaris.

This clonotype was picked up many times. V is TRBV2 and J is TRBJ2-7; perhaps TRBD1 as D (6 bases). This CDR3 has 16 residues. V was shortened by 4 bases and J by 2 bases, with 18 bases between the two germline ends. Germline CDR1 reads SNHLY; CDR2 reads FYNNEI. The CDR3 loop is CASSAPMGDTTYEQYF. The CDR3 nucleotides read TGTGCCAGCAGTGCCCCAATGGGGGACACGACCTACGAGCAGTACTTC.

For this clonotype: This may be a read error: a much more frequent sequence differs by one nucleotide. The CDR3 loop is CAGSPRDRASPLHF. The DNA for the CDR3 is TGTGCCGGCAGCCCCCGGGACAGGGCTTCGCCCCTCCACTTT. This rearrangement joins TRBV7-9 to TRBJ1-6; 9 nucleotides line up with TRBD1. Germline CDR1 is SEHNR and CDR2 is FQNEAQ (reference sequence). The CDR3 runs to 14 residues.

This clonotype was counted at least ten times. V is TRBV6-2 or TRBV6-3 and J is TRBJ2-5; D is possibly TRBD1 (5 bases). This CDR3 has 14 residues. CDR1 and CDR2 from the germline V gene are MNHEY and SVGEGT. V was clipped by 2 bases and J by 2 bases, with 9 bases between them. CDR3 nucleotide sequence: TGTGCCAGCAGTTACGAACAGGCGCAAGAGACCCAGTACTTC. It translates to CASSYEQAQETQYF.

As regards this clonotype: It is unclear where the CDR3 begins or ends on the DNA, so no DNA is shown, and the CDR3 is as TCRdb lists it. V is TRBV4-3 and J is TRBJ2-3; the D segment call TRBD2 is taken from the table without a DNA check. Looked up from germline, CDR1 is LGHNA and CDR2 is YSLEER. Ends included, the CDR3 has 24 residues. CDR3 region: CASRSGEGTNSPLHFGNGTDTQYF.

The chain joins TRBV7-2 to TRBJ2-7, with TRBD1 identical over 7 bases. The CDR3 runs to 15 residues. CDR1 is SGHTA and CDR2 is FQGNSA in the germline V gene. V lost 1 base to trimming and J lost 0 bases; unmatched junction nucleotides: 3. The CDR3 sequence is CASSLDGTDSYEQYF. Written as DNA, the CDR3 is TGTGCCAGCAGCTTAGATGGGACAGACTCCTACGAGCAGTACTTC.

The table lists this clonotype with many counts. This chain connects TRBV6-2 or TRBV6-3 to TRBJ2-7; the D is unclear. V was clipped by 7 bases and J by 5 bases, with 3 bases between them. Per germline, CDR1 MNHEY and CDR2 SVGEGT. The CDR3 runs to 9 residues. The CDR3 loop is CASTHEQYF. In nucleotides, the CDR3 is TGTGCCAGCACCCACGAGCAGTACTTC.

This clonotype occurred a few times. The chain has TRBV7-2 and TRBJ1-1; D is undetermined. V lost 1 base, J lost 1 base, and 7 bases lay in between. This CDR3 region has 14 residues. Germline V gene lookup returns CDR1 SGHTA and CDR2 FQGNSA. The CDR3 coding sequence is TGTGCCAGCAGCTTAGGGGCAGCGAACACTGAAGCTTTCTTT. Protein sequence: CASSLGAANTEAFF.

This clonotype has only a few counts. The chain has TRBV11-1 and TRBJ2-7; D remains ambiguous. This CDR3 has 15 residues. V dropped 1 base and J dropped 0 bases, with 10 bases sitting between them. Germline assignment: CDR1 SGHAT and CDR2 FQDESV (reference sequence). The chain's CDR3 is CASSLVAGSSYEQYF. The CDR3 nucleotides read TGTGCCAGCAGCTTAGTCGCCGGAAGCTCCTACGAGCAGTACTTC.

This clonotype has a count of ten or more. This CDR3 is CASSFPLIPGGLYEQYF. For the CDR3, the DNA is TGTGCCAGCAGCTTTCCCTTAATACCGGGGGGGCTCTACGAGCAGTACTTC. The chain is built from TRBV7-9 and TRBJ2-7; 8 bases agree with TRBD2. The CDR3 runs to 17 residues. V was clipped by 3 bases and J by 3 bases; unmatched bases: 13. Germline CDR1 is SEHNR and CDR2 is FQNEAQ (reference sequence).

The chain has TRBV10-3 and TRBJ2-7, with D uncertain. Trimming removed 10 bases at V and 7 bases at J, with 14 bases between. The CDR3 covers 11 residues. Germline lookup yields CDR1 ENHRY and CDR2 SYGVKD. CDR3 DNA sequence: TGTGCCAGCACCCTGGGCCAAGAGCAGTACTTC. This codes for CASTLGQEQYF.

The rearrangement uses TRBV4-3 and TRBJ1-2; the D is unclear. The length of the CDR3 is 16 residues. V lost 0 bases and J lost 0, with 11 bases in between. In germline, CDR1 is LGHNA, CDR2 YSLEER. DNA of the CDR3: TGCGCCAGCAGCCAAGATCGGGCAGGAGCTAACTATGGCTACACCTTC. It specifies CASSQDRAGANYGYTF.

This chain joins TRBV11-2 and TRBJ2-3, with 8 nucleotides matching TRBD2. Per the germline V gene, CDR1 is SGHAT and CDR2 is FQNNGV. The CDR3 covers 14 residues. V gave up 5 bases and J gave up 3 bases; unmatched junction bases: 4. CDR3 sequence: CASSDPGGTDTQYF. The CDR3 region has the DNA TGTGCCAGCAGCGACCCGGGGGGGACAGATACGCAGTATTTT.

This clonotype was detected only a few times. Here the CDR3 reads CASRLQGSPPNTEAFF. The DNA of the CDR3 is TGTGCCAGCAGATTACAAGGATCCCCACCGAACACTGAAGCTTTCTTT. The rearrangement uses TRBV6-5 and TRBJ1-1, with D uncertain. This CDR3 contains 16 residues. Germline values: CDR1 MNHEY, CDR2 SVGAGI. V was cut by 6 bases and J by 1 base, with 18 bases left in between.

This clonotype was seen repeatedly, ten times or more. This chain joins TRBV7-8 and TRBJ2-1; possible D gene TRBD1, 6 bases. Trimming pared 7 bases from V and 2 bases from J, leaving 21 bases between. The germline CDR1 and CDR2 sequences are SGHVS and FQNEAQ. The CDR3 sequence is 17 residues long. The CDR3 loop reads CASTLQRVRGTYNEQFF. The CDR3 DNA follows: TGTGCCAGCACGTTACAAAGGGTCAGGGGAACCTACAATGAGCAGTTCTTC.